Reported below is one T cell receptor beta chain. Authors' processing steps: Reference gene primer amplification yielded estimated nucleated cell counts. Profiling relied on immunoSEQ multiplex PCR, and the TCRdb table lists in-frame clones only, not all of them. Clone size and the V and J calls come from that table; the DNA yielded D and trimming. The sample lists over 75,000 clones, just over 85% seen once, with roughly 2% in the top ten. These data come from a study of blood T cell repertoires in COVID-19. Study in general: Samples came from the United States, Italy and Spain, spanning acute and convalescent COVID-19.

Germline assignment: CDR1 MRHNA and CDR2 SNTAGT. Trimming shortened V by 6 bases and J by 1 base, and 6 bases separated the two germline ends. CDR3 length: 13 residues. This chain links TRBV6-4 with TRBJ2-2; a possible D gene is TRBD1 (6 bases). Sequencing was performed on peripheral blood. This TCR was recovered from a man aged 45-65 years with COVID-19, enrolled during active disease. The CDR3 sequence is CASRTGNTGELFF. For the CDR3, the DNA is TGTGCCAGCAGGACAGGGAACACCGGGGAGCTGTTTTTT.